The 20 T cell receptor beta chains below all came from one sample that was sequenced in a study of blood T cell repertoires in COVID-19. TCRdb's table, derived via immunoSEQ multiplex PCR, lists solely in-frame clones and lacks some. The sample consists of 30,000 to 45,000 clones, around four fifths of them appearing once. The sample taken for sequencing was peripheral blood. The receptors were gathered from a human donor in a cohort sampled during active or convalescent COVID-19. The donor label of this sample is uncertain.

V usage is TRBV7-9 and J usage is TRBJ2-3, with D maybe TRBD2 (5 bases). The CDR3 is 16 residues long. The germline CDR1 and CDR2 sequences are SEHNR and FQNEAQ (reference sequence). V was shortened by 2 bases and J by 0 bases, with 12 bases between the two germline ends. CDR3 residues: CASSLNKRISTDTQYF. The CDR3 DNA sequence: TGTGCCAGCAGCTTAAATAAGCGGATTAGCACAGATACGCAGTATTTT.

This clone came up a few times. The V and J genes are TRBV4-2 and TRBJ1-2; no firm D call. Germline lookup yields CDR1 LGHNA and CDR2 YNFKEQ. CDR3 size: 13 residues. The V gene lost 0 bases and the J gene lost 4 bases, with 6 bases spanning the gap. DNA of the CDR3: TGTGCCAGCAGCCAAGAGGCAGTCTATGGCTACACCTTC. It encodes CASSQEAVYGYTF.

The CDR3 spells CASSYDGVRYEQYF. In DNA, the CDR3 is TGTGCCAGCAGTTACGACGGGGTCCGCTACGAGCAGTACTTC. The chain carries TRBV6-5 and TRBJ2-7, with D possibly matching TRBD2 (5 bases). There are 14 residues in the CDR3. Germline CDR1 and CDR2: MNHEY and SVGAGI. V was trimmed by 2 bases and J by 3 bases, leaving 11 bases between them.

The chain employs TRBV7-2 and TRBJ2-5; D ambiguous. There are 13 residues in the CDR3. The germline gives CDR1 SGHTA, CDR2 FQGNSA. V dropped 7 bases and J dropped 6 bases, with 15 bases sitting between them. The CDR3 DNA sequence: TGTGCCAGCACCCAGTCGGGTCAGAAGACCCAGTACTTC. The encoded protein is CASTQSGQKTQYF. Looking up the rest from reference TRBV7-2 and TRBJ2-5 gives the full variable domain: GAGVSQSPSNKVTEKGKDVELRCDPISGHTALYWYRQSLGQGLEFLIYFQGNSAPDKSGLPSDRFSAERTGGSVSTLTIQRTQQEDSAVYLCASTQSGQKTQYFGPGTRLLVL.

The J gene is TRBJ1-5, the V gene TRBV18; TRBD1 agrees at 10 bases. The CDR3 is 18 residues long. Germline loops: CDR1 KGHSH, CDR2 LQKENI. Unmatched junction bases numbered 13, after V lost 3 bases and J lost 5 bases. CDR3 nucleotide sequence: TGTGCCAGCTCACCCACCCGGAGACAGGGGGCGGCTTATCAGCCCCAGCATTTT. This encodes CASSPTRRQGAAYQPQHF. The entire variable domain, with the rest obtained from reference TRBV18 and TRBJ1-5, is as follows: NAGVMQNPRHLVRRRGQEARLRCSPMKGHSHVYWYRQLPEEGLKFMVYLQKENIIDESGMPKERFSAEFPKEGPSILRIQQVVRGDSAAYFCASSPTRRQGAAYQPQHFGDGTRLSIL.

This clone was observed a handful of times. The chain is built from TRBV5-6 and TRBJ1-2; a weak D match, TRBD1 (5 bases). The V and J ends lost 4 bases and 5 bases respectively, with 12 bases between them. CDR1 and CDR2 (germline): SGHDT, YYEEEE. The CDR3 is 13 amino acids. Here the CDR3 reads CASSLQGGYGYTF. Here the CDR3 DNA reads TGTGCCAGCAGCCTTCAGGGAGGGTATGGCTACACCTTC.

V and J are TRBV12-3 or TRBV12-4 and TRBJ2-1; maybe TRBD2 (6 bases). The V gene lost 8 bases and the J gene lost 9 bases, with 17 bases spanning the gap. The CDR3 has 13 amino acids. The CDR3 loop is CASGLSRAGEQFF. DNA of the CDR3: TGTGCCAGCGGACTATCCCGAGCGGGTGAGCAGTTCTTC.

The V gene is TRBV30, the J gene TRBJ2-5; 11 bases agree with TRBD2. Germline lookup yields CDR1 GTSNPN and CDR2 SVGIG (reference sequence). The CDR3 is 14 residues long. V was pared by 1 base and J by 4 bases, with 2 bases of the junction left unmatched. The CDR3 spells CAWSGGLAGETQYF. The DNA for the CDR3 is TGTGCCTGGAGTGGTGGACTAGCGGGAGAGACCCAGTACTTC.

The rearrangement links TRBV5-6 to TRBJ2-5; 8 bases are shared with TRBD1. V trimming: 0 bases; J trimming: 5 bases; junction bases outside the gene matches: 12. In germline, CDR1 is SGHDT, CDR2 YYEEEE. The CDR3 spans 17 residues. The CDR3 reads CASSLVWSTGVEETQYF. CDR3 DNA sequence: TGTGCCAGCAGCTTGGTTTGGTCGACAGGGGTAGAGGAGACCCAGTACTTC.

The chain joins TRBV19 to TRBJ2-1; 8 bases match TRBD2. CDR1 and CDR2 (germline): LNHDA, SQIVND (reference sequence). Germline trimming cut 3 bases from V and 3 bases from J; bases unmatched to any gene: 4. This CDR3 spans 15 amino acids. The DNA of the CDR3 is TGTGCCAGTAGTATTCAGACTAGCGACTACAATGAGCAGTTCTTC. Translating gives CASSIQTSDYNEQFF.

The V call is TRBV11-3, the J call TRBJ1-1, with D tentatively TRBD1 (5 bases). Germline V gene lookup returns CDR1 SGHNT and CDR2 YENEEA. The length of the CDR3 is 15 residues. Trimming stripped 1 base from V and 4 bases from J, with 13 bases between. CDR3 in DNA: TGTGCCAGCAGCTTAGGGGCACAGGCTAGCACTGAAGCTTTCTTT. Protein: CASSLGAQASTEAFF.

The V call is TRBV4-1, the J call TRBJ1-4; no definite D call. The CDR3 covers 14 residues. Trimming left V 4 bases short and J 3 bases short, with 9 bases between. Germline CDR1 reads MGHRA; CDR2 reads YSYEKL. CDR3 coding DNA: TGCGCCAGCAGCCTAGCGACCTCTAATGAAAAACTGTTTTTT. Translating gives CASSLATSNEKLFF.

In DNA form, the CDR3 reads TGTGCCAGCAGCTTAAACAGGGGATATAATTCACCCCTCCACTTT. Its translation: CASSLNRGYNSPLHF. The rearrangement links TRBV7-2 to TRBJ1-6, with 7 bases lining up with TRBD1. The germline CDR1 and CDR2 sequences are SGHTA and FQGNSA. J lost 4 bases, V lost 2 bases, and 2 bases had no gene match. CDR3 size: 15 residues.

This clone was found once. This chain connects TRBV10-3 to TRBJ2-4; unclear D gene. V dropped 3 bases and J dropped 9 bases, with 12 bases sitting between them. The CDR3 consists of 13 residues. CDR1 is ENHRY, CDR2 SYGVKD, per germline. The CDR3 nucleotides read TGTGCCATCAGTGATATCGCATTGAGCATTCAGTACTTC. This encodes CAISDIALSIQYF.

This clone has a handful of counts. J is TRBJ1-1 and V is TRBV6-2 or TRBV6-3, with a weak D call TRBD1 (6 bases). The germline V gene encodes CDR1 MNHEY and CDR2 SVGEGT. There are 13 residues in the CDR3. Trimming pared 5 bases from V and 7 bases from J, leaving 14 bases between. The CDR3 sequence is CASSPNRVSEAFF. The DNA of the CDR3 is TGTGCCAGCAGTCCCAACAGGGTGAGTGAAGCTTTCTTT.

The rearrangement uses TRBV4-3 and TRBJ2-5; tentative D call: TRBD2 (5 bases). With 4 bases removed from V and 0 bases from J, the gap between germline ends came to 12 bases. The CDR3 totals 15 residues. Germline values: CDR1 LGHNA, CDR2 YSLEER. In DNA, the CDR3 is TGCGCCAGCAGCCCGGCCAGAGGGTACCAAGAGACCCAGTACTTC. It specifies CASSPARGYQETQYF.

The sample holds many counts of this clone. The J gene is TRBJ1-5, the V gene TRBV6-5; no firm D call. The CDR3 is made up of 15 amino acids. CDR1 and CDR2 from the germline V gene are MNHEY and SVGAGI. Trimming pared 2 bases from V and 2 bases from J, leaving 10 bases between. The CDR3 coding sequence is TGTGCCAGCAGTTACCTTGGGCTGGGCAATCAGCCCCAGCATTTT. Amino acid sequence: CASSYLGLGNQPQHF.

This chain connects TRBV6-2 or TRBV6-3 to TRBJ1-1; D remains unclear. CDR1 is MNHEY, CDR2 SVGEGT, per germline. The CDR3 loop spans 13 amino acids. Trimming stripped 5 bases from V and 4 bases from J, with 11 bases between. CDR3 residues: CASSPVSGTEAFF. CDR3 coding DNA: TGTGCCAGCAGTCCCGTCAGCGGCACTGAAGCTTTCTTT.

The chain is built from TRBV11-3 and TRBJ2-6; 12 bases are a match to TRBD1. The J segment lost 0 bases and the V segment lost 10 bases, leaving 4 bases of the junction unmatched. Germline CDR1 is SGHNT and CDR2 is YENEEA. The CDR3 is 16 residues long. The CDR3 DNA sequence: TGTGCCACTGGGACAGGGGGCAGCTCTGGGGCCAACGTCCTGACTTTC. It specifies CATGTGGSSGANVLTF.

The rearrangement joins TRBV19 to TRBJ1-4; TRBD1 might be the D (5 bases). CDR3 length: 14 residues. Trimming took 5 bases from V and 3 from J, leaving 10 bases between them. The germline V gene encodes CDR1 LNHDA and CDR2 SQIVND (reference sequence). CDR3 in DNA: TGTGCCAGTAGTGTGCAGGGATCTAATGAAAAACTGTTTTTT. Its protein is CASSVQGSNEKLFF.